The 5 T cell receptor beta chains presented below share a single source sample, sequenced in a study of Graves' ophthalmopathy and Graves' hyperthyroidism. Amplifying from RNA transcripts, the study obtained TCR beta CDR3 regions. The first-round RT-PCR employed HTBI primers together with the Qiagen OneStep RT-PCR kit. A multiplex PCR was then performed as the second round. TCRdb recomputed calls from the multiplex PCR reads with MiXCR, one row per CDR3 protein. The repertoire has 660,000 or so distinct CDR3 sequences, roughly 41% of them found once; the top ten carry 3% to 4%. Sample: peripheral blood. The receptors were sampled from an adult man with Graves' ophthalmopathy.

The CDR3 DNA follows: TGCGCCAGCAGCTTGGTCCCCGGGAGCAATCAGCCCCAGCATTTT. Its translation: CASSLVPGSNQPQHF. The chain couples TRBV5-1 to TRBJ1-5; no clear D. Trimming removed 0 bases at V and 1 base at J, with 8 bases between. The CDR3 has 15 amino acids. Germline CDR1 reads SGHRS; CDR2 reads YFSETQ. The variable domain in full, completed from reference TRBV5-1 and TRBJ1-5, reads KAGVTQTPRYLIKTRGQQVTLSCSPISGHRSVSWYQQTPGQGLQFLFEYFSETQRNKGNFPGRFSGRQFSNSRSEMNVSTLELGDSALYLCASSLVPGSNQPQHFGDGTRLSIL.

This clonotype was observed at least ten times. The CDR3 protein is CASSPVSNQPQHF. In DNA, the CDR3 is TGTGCCAGCAGCCCAGTAAGCAATCAGCCCCAGCATTTT. V and J are TRBV7-9 and TRBJ1-5; D is undetermined. Trimming removed 5 bases from V and 1 base from J, with 6 bases in between. The germline gives CDR1 SEHNR, CDR2 FQNEAQ (reference sequence). The CDR3 runs 13 residues.

The rearrangement joins TRBV7-9 to TRBJ2-2; 7 nucleotides match TRBD1. The J segment lost 0 bases and the V segment lost 3 bases, leaving 4 bases of the junction unmatched. Germline V CDR1 and CDR2: SEHNR, FQNEAQ (reference sequence). This CDR3 comprises 16 residues. CDR3 loop: CASSFGDRPNTGELFF. CDR3 coding DNA: TGTGCCAGCAGCTTTGGGGACAGACCGAACACCGGGGAGCTGTTTTTT.

This clonotype was detected many times. The CDR3 coding sequence is TGCAGTGCCAGCCCTGGGGAGACCCAGTACTTC. The encoded protein is CSASPGETQYF. The rearrangement joins TRBV20-1 to TRBJ2-5; D gene unclear. V was pared by 6 bases and J by 5 bases, with 10 bases between. CDR1 and CDR2 from the germline V gene are DFQATT and SNEGSKA (reference sequence). This CDR3 is 11 amino acids long.

This clonotype was picked up a small number of times. This chain uses TRBV20-1 with TRBJ1-1; 9 bases align to TRBD1. The germline gives CDR1 DFQATT, CDR2 SNEGSKA (reference sequence). With V trimmed by 6 bases and J by 4 bases, 9 bases remained unmatched. The CDR3 runs 14 residues. CDR3 amino acids: CSAGGGTGPTEAFF. The CDR3 coding sequence is TGCAGTGCCGGGGGTGGGACAGGGCCCACTGAAGCTTTCTTT.